The sequence of this TCR beta chain was determined in a study of shared clonotypes between healthy human individuals (TCRdb year 2020). Study-level background: The cohort comprised a couple of women and a few men aged 18 to 49 years. For each donor, CD4 naive and CD4 memory were each run on three plates, CD8 naive on two plates, and CD8 memory on one plate. To estimate repertoire size and how much clonotypes are shared between individuals, the study performed deep sequencing of blood TCR repertoires from roughly five healthy adults. Different laboratories and diverse techniques were used to prepare libraries and sequence TCR repertoires, to increase sequencing depth and limit assay-specific biases. Leukapheresis yielded between about 0.85 and 10 billion PBMCs per donor.

Remarks on this clone: The antigen it recognizes is unknown. No per-base quality is available; no much larger clone lies one base away.

Using the deep immunoSEQ assay, TCR CDR3 regions were amplified from genomic DNA by multiplex PCR. Extracted genomic DNA from each cell subset was spread evenly across all wells of several immunoSEQ 96-well plates, with each plate serving as a replicate. For sorted subsets, each replicate PCR was loaded with 200 to 250 ng genomic DNA, equivalent to 30,000 or so T cell genomes. Purified libraries were measured with a Qubit 3.0 fluorometer, size-checked on a Bioanalyzer 2100, and measured again with the KAPA Library Quantification kit. Every immunoSEQ 96-well plate was sequenced on a dedicated single-read 150-cycle Illumina NextSeq 550 flow cell. For the original study's pipeline: Because the immunoSEQ output included only junctional sequences and no quality scores, the filtering could not be the same as the filtering used for full-length reads. To assign V/J genes and CDR3, sequences were annotated against IMGT germline references using PyIR, a Python wrapper for IgBLAST v1.9. Reads were removed for weak V/J assignments (E-value above 1e-6), missing CDR3, stop codons, out-of-frame junctions, or ambiguous translated residues. V3J clonotypes were defined as sequences sharing an identical inferred V gene, J gene, and CDR3 amino acid sequence. The percentage overlap between two repertoires was calculated by dividing the number of shared unique clonotypes by the size of the smaller repertoire. RTK rarefaction, the Chao1 estimator, and Recon v2.1 estimates of unobserved clonotypes were used to assess repertoire richness. For all TCRbeta clonotypes obtained by the gDNA method from a few donors, generation probabilities were computed with OLGA. Not all clones reach the TCRdb copy of this immuneACCESS table, which keeps in-frame sequences only. Checked studies attribute under half of the gap to unresolved V genes and leave the rest unexplained. Clone size and V and J calls were adopted from that table, with D and trimming inferred from the DNA. The sample contains 1,500,000 or so clones, 97% to 99% of them found a single time. The ten largest account for approximately 0.4% of the sample.

Donors were healthy HIV-negative adults with no recently reported acute infections or vaccinations. Every donor was a Caucasian adult residing in Nashville, Tennessee, USA. Magnetic negative selection was used to enrich CD4+ T cells, after which naive cells were positively selected on CD45RA and the negative fraction became the memory subset. Blood was obtained by leukapheresis, after which PBMCs were separated by Ficoll-Histopaque density gradient centrifugation and cryopreserved in liquid nitrogen vapor phase. Analytical flow cytometry was used to check the purity and quantity of every magnetically sorted T cell population. From each sorted fraction, genomic DNA was isolated and quantified by UV absorbance on a Nanodrop 2000c. The investigation overall reported the following: Because the study included a small number of donors, the genetic and exposure-history diversity represented was limited. Compared with non-shared clonotypes, clonotypes shared by all four sorted-subset donors had higher generation probabilities. Across a few donors, 5% to 6% of naive CD4, 3% to 4% of naive CD8, under 2.5% of memory CD4, and about 0.44% of memory CD8 clonotypes were shared. Even with the large sequencing depth, rarefaction of the sorted-subset datasets indicated that sequencing was incomplete. Pairwise subsampling indicated that sequencing depth was expected to affect the degree of clonotype sharing among donors. Estimated clonotype richness was generally larger for naive than for memory subsets. Sampling was restricted to blood, and TCR repertoires in tissue are likely to differ from TCR repertoires in blood.

Sequenced: naive CD4+ T cells sorted from blood. The cell subset or site label of this sample denotes: CD45RA+ positively selected. The sequence was obtained from a man in his thirties or forties in good health.

The base sequence is TGCGCCAGCAGCACCCGACAGGGCCCATACGAGCAGTACTTC. It specifies CASSTRQGPYEQYF. Recombination connected TRBV4-1 to TRBJ2-7, and 7 junction bases match TRBD1. CDR3 length: 14 amino acids, cysteine to phenylalanine. This entry keeps only the CDR3 DNA: 42 bases, framed from base 1. Looking up the germline V gene yields CDR1 MGHRA and CDR2 YSYEKL. Compared with germline, V lacks 5 bases and J lacks 4 bases; bases without a gene match: 8.